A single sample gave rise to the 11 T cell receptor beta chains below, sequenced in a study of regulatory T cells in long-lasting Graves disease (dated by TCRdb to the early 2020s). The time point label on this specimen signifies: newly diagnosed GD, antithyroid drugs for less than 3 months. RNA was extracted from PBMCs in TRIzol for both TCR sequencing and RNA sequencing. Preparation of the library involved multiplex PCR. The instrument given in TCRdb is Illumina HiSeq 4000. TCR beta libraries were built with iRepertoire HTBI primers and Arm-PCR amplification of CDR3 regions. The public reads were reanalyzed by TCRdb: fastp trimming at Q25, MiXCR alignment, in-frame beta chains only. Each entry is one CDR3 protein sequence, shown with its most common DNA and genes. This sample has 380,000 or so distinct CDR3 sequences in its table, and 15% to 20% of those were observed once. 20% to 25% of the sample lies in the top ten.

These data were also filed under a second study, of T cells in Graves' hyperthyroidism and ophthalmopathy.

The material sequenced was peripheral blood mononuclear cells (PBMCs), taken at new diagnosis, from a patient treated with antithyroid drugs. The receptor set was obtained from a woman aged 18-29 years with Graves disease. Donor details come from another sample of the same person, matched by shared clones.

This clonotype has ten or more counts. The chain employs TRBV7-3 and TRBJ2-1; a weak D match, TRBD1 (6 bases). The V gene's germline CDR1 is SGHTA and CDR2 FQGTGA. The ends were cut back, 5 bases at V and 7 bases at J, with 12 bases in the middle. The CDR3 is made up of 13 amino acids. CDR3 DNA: TGTGCCAGCAGCCCACAGGGTCTAAATGAGCAGTTCTTC. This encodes CASSPQGLNEQFF.

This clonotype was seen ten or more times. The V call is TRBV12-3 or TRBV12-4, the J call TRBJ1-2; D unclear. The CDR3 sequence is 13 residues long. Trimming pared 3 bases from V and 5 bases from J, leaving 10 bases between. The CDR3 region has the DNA TGTGCCAGCAGTTTTAAAAGGCAGTATGGCTACACCTTC. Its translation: CASSFKRQYGYTF.

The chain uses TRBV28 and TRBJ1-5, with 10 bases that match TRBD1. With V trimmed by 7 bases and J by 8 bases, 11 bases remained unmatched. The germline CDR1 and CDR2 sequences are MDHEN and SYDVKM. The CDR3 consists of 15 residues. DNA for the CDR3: TGTGCCAGCAACCGACAGGGGGCGGGGAGAGAGCCCCAGCATTTT. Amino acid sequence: CASNRQGAGREPQHF.

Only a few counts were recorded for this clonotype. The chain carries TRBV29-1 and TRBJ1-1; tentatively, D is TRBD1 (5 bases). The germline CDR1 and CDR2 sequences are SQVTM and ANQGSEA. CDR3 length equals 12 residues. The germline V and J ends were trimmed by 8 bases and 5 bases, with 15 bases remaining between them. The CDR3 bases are TGCAGCACCCCTATGGGGGAAACTGAAGCTTTCTTT. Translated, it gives CSTPMGETEAFF. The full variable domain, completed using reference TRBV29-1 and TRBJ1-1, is SAVISQKPSRDICQRGTSLTIQCQVDSQVTMMFWYRQQPGQSLTLIATANQGSEATYESGFVIDKFPISRPNLTFSTLTVSNMSPEDSSIYLCSTPMGETEAFFGQGTRLTVV.

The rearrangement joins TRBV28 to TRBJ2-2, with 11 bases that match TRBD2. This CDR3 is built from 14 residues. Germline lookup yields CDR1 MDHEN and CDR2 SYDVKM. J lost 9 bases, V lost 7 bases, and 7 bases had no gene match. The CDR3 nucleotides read TGTGCCAGCAAAACTAGCGGGGGCCTCCGGGAGCTGTTTTTT. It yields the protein CASKTSGGLRELFF.

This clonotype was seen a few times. The CDR3 loop reads CASSLGLAGGPVNEQFF. The DNA for the CDR3 is TGTGCCAGCTCACTGGGACTAGCGGGAGGGCCTGTAAATGAGCAGTTCTTC. V and J are TRBV18 and TRBJ2-1; 16 bases map to TRBD2. CDR1 is KGHSH, CDR2 LQKENI, per germline. Trimming took 4 bases from V and 7 from J; bases not matched to a gene: 7. The CDR3 runs 17 residues.

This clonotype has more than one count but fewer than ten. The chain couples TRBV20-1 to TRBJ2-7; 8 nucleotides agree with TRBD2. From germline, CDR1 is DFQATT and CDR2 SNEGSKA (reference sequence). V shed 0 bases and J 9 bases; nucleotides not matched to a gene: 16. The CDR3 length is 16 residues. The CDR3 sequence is CSARDPNGRAQSVQYF. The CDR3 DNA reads TGCAGTGCTAGAGATCCCAACGGGAGGGCGCAGTCCGTGCAGTACTTC.

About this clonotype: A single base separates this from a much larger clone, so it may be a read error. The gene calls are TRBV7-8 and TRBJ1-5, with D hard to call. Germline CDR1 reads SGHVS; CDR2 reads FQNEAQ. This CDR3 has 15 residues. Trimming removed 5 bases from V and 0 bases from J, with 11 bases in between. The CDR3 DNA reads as TGTGCCAGCAGCCACCTCCTGGTTAGCAATCAGCCCCAGCATTTT. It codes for CASSHLLVSNQPQHF. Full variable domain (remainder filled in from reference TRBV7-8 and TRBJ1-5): GAGVSQSPRYKVAKRGQDVALRCDPISGHVSLFWYQQALGQGPEFLTYFQNEAQLDKSGLPSDRFFAERPEGSVSTLKIQRTQQEDSAVYLCASSHLLVSNQPQHFGDGTRLSIL.

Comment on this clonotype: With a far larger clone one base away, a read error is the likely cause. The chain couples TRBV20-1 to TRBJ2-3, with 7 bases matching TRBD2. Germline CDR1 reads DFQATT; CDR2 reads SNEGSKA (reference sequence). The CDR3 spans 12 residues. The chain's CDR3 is CSAREREYEEYF. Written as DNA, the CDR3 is TGCAGTGCTAGAGAGCGGGAGTACGAGGAGTACTTC.

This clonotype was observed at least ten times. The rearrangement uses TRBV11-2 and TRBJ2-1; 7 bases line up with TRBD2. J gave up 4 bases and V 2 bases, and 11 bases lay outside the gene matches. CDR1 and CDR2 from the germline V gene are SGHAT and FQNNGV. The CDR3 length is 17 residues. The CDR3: CASSLSLGLAVYNEQFF. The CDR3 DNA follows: TGTGCCAGCAGCTTATCTTTAGGGCTAGCGGTATACAATGAGCAGTTCTTC.

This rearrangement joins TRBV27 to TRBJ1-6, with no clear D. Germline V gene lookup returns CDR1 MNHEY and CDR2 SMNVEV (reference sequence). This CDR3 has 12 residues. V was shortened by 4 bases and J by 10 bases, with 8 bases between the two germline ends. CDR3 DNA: TGTGCCAGCAGTTCCGAGTCCTCACCCCTCCACTTT. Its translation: CASSSESSPLHF.